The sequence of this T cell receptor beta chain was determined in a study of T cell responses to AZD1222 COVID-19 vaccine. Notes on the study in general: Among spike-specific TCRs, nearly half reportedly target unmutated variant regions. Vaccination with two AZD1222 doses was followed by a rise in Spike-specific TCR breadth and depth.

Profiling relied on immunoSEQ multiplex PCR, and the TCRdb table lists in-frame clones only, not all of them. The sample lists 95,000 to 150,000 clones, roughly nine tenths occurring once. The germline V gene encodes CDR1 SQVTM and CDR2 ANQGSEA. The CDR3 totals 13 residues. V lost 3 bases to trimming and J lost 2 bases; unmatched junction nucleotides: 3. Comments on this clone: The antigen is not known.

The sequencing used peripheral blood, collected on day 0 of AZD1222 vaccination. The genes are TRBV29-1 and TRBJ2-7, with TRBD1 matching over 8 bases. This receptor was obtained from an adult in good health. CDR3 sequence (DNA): TGCAGCGTTGACTCGGACAGGGCCTACGAGCAGTACTTC. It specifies CSVDSDRAYEQYF.